This T cell receptor beta chain was identified during a study of T cell repertoires in cytomegalovirus infection. Study overall: Recently identified HLA-C-restricted CMV epitopes and well-studied HLA-B-restricted CMV epitopes were used by the study. Indicated by public TCR beta signatures were CMV infection and matching HLA type. Overall study results and limits: HLA-C-restricted CMV-specific TCR beta clonotypes prevailed in the ex vivo response.

The J segment lost 5 bases and the V segment lost 0 bases, leaving 6 bases of the junction unmatched. The CDR3 loop spans 16 amino acids. The germline gives CDR1 SGHTA, CDR2 FQGNSA. As to this clonotype: No antigen is known for it.

Via MiXCR, TCRdb re-called the reads, giving one row per CDR3 protein. The sample lists hundreds of thousands of distinct CDR3 sequences, around a third seen once, with 15% to 20% in the top ten. The chain employs TRBV7-2 and TRBJ2-1, with TRBD2 identical over 8 bases. This specimen was cultured PBMCs, taken from culture after CMV antigen stimulation. The sequence was collected from a human donor in good health (CMV status not recorded). Some clones in this sample may be carry-over from other donors' samples. The CDR3 region has the DNA TGTGCCAGCAGCTTAGCAAGTGGCGGGGGGAACAATGAGCAGTTCTTC. Protein sequence: CASSLASGGGNNEQFF.